The clone carrying this T cell receptor beta chain was counted at least ten times. The antigen is not known. The sample is drawn from a study of response to subunit inactivated influenza vaccine. Study-wide findings and caveats: Each seasonal influenza vaccination, the authors suggested, recruits few new T cells.

Trimming shortened V by 2 bases and J by 5 bases, and 15 bases separated the two germline ends. The CDR3 runs to 16 residues. TCRdb re-analysed the RT-PCR reads in MiXCR, keeping a single row per CDR3 protein. The table records 600,000 to 850,000 distinct CDR3 sequences, less than 15% of them present only once. The specimen was PBMCs from blood, collected less than 15 days before vaccination. The receptor was isolated from a man over 45 who received an inactivated influenza vaccine. J is TRBJ1-4 and V is TRBV12-3 or TRBV12-4; perhaps TRBD1 as D (5 bases). This chain's CDR3 is CASSLSGARGNEKLFF. As DNA, the CDR3 is TGTGCCAGCAGTTTATCCGGGGCCCGGGGGAATGAAAAACTGTTTTTT.